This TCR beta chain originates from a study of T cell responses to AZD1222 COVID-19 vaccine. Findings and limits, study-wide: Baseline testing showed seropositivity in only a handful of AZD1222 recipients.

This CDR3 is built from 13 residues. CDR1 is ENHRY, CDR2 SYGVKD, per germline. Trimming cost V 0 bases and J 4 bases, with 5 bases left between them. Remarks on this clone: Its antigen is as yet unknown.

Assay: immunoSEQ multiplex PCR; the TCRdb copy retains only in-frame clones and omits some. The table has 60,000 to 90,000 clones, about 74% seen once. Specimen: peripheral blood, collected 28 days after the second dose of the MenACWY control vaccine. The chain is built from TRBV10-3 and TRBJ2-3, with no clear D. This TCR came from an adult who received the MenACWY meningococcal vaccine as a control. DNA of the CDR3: TGTGCCATCAGTGAGTCAGGAGCAGATACGCAGTATTTT. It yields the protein CAISESGADTQYF.